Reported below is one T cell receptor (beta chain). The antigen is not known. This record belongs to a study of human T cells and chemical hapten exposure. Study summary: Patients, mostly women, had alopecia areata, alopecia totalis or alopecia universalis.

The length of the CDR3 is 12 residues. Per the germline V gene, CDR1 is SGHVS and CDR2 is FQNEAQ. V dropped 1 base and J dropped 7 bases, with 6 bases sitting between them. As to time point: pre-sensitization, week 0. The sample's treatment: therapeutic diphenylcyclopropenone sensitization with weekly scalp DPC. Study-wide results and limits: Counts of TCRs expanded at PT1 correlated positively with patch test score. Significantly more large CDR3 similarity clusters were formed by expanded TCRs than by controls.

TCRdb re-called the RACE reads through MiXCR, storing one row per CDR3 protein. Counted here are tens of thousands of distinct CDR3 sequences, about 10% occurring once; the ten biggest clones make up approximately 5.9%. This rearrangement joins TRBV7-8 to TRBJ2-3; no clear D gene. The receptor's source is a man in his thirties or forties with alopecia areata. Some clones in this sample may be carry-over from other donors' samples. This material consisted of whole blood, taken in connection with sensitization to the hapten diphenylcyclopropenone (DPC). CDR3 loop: CASSLVGNTQYF. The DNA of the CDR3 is TGTGCCAGCAGCTTAGTCGGTAATACGCAGTATTTT.